The source of this T cell receptor beta chain is a study of T cells after yellow fever vaccination. Study-level information: Preparation of the low-cell-number fractions used SMART-Seq v4 Ultra Low Input.

The 5'RACE template-switching step produced TCR cDNA and added a universal primer site and UMIs. TCRdb passed the 5' RACE reads through MiXCR, listing each CDR3 protein once. Among just under 600,000 distinct CDR3 sequences listed, approximately 13% were seen once. In the case of this clonotype: Its antigen remains unidentified.

The V gene end was trimmed by 7 bases and the J gene end by 6 bases; junction bases not matched to a gene: 8. The CDR3 extends over 13 amino acids. Per the germline V gene, CDR1 is MDHEN and CDR2 is SYDVKM. Points from the study as a whole: There was a possibility that FACS-sorted repertoires contained abundant clonotypes contaminating from the bulk population. Clones that expanded after primary vaccination mostly reappeared after the booster (around 96% CD4, 70% to 90% CD8).

The source material was PBMCs, sampled on the day of the yellow fever booster vaccination. The J gene is TRBJ2-7, the V gene TRBV28, with TRBD2 matching 8 bases. This receptor was identified in a man aged 25-40 years who received the YFV17D yellow fever vaccine. As DNA, the CDR3 is TGTGCCAGCACTCCCGGGGGGGAGGGCGAGCAGTACTTC. It translates to CASTPGGEGEQYF.